The clone carrying this T cell receptor (beta chain) has more than one count but fewer than ten. Its antigen is undetermined. The sample comes from a study of identical twins. Study results and limitations: Potential partial confounding of zero-insertion analyses by invariant MAIT and iNKT cells was noted. Memory repertoires showed no such pattern, whereas abundant cord blood beta clonotypes carried fewer insertions.

TCRdb passed the 5' RACE reads through MiXCR, listing each CDR3 protein once. The sample contains 500,000 or so distinct CDR3 sequences, 12% to 15% of which appear only once. CDR1 is SGHTA and CDR2 is FQGTGA in the germline V gene. The CDR3 covers 17 residues. Trimming took 1 base from V and 2 from J, leaving 18 bases between them. These same data were also listed under a study on yellow fever vaccine responses in identical twins. That source notes: Convergence reportedly seemed to mark part of the twins' vaccine T cell response, with personalization marking the rest.

The source is a woman younger than 30 in good health. Material for sequencing was CD4+ T cells sorted from blood. J is TRBJ2-7 and V is TRBV7-3; perhaps TRBD2 as D (7 bases). The CDR3: CASSLKSAGAPTYEQYF. The CDR3 coding sequence is TGTGCCAGCAGCTTAAAGTCTGCGGGGGCCCCAACCTACGAGCAGTACTTC.